This T cell receptor (beta chain) was recorded in a study of T cell repertoires in cytomegalovirus infection. At the level of the study: CMV infection plus the matching HLA type was flagged by public TCR beta signatures. Whole-study results and caveats: Carriage of CMV together with the relevant HLA was identifiable through cumulative public TCR beta family frequency. The ex vivo response was dominated by HLA-C-restricted CMV-specific TCR beta clonotypes.

With regard to this clonotype: Its target is not known. A much bigger clone sits one base away, suggesting this may be a read error.

This CDR3 region has 13 residues. Germline loops: CDR1 MNHNY, CDR2 SVGAGI (reference sequence). V lost 6 bases, J lost 4 bases, and 9 bases lay in between. TCRdb ran MiXCR on the reads and lists one entry per CDR3 protein. The repertoire includes some 300,000 distinct CDR3 sequences, about 13% of them detected once, and around 9% sits in the top ten. The origin of this receptor is a human donor in good health (CMV status not recorded). Some clones in this sample may be carry-over from other donors' samples. Sequenced material: PBMCs. This chain connects TRBV6-6 to TRBJ2-2, with D uncertain. The CDR3 DNA sequence: TGTGCCAGCAGCCAACAGATCACCGGGGAGCTGTTTTTT. This encodes CASSQQITGELFF.